This TCR beta chain was obtained from a study of Ad26.COV2.S vaccination and SARS-CoV-2 variants. As for treatment: roughly 20 received Ad26.COV2.S at low or high dose, single or two shots; about 5 received placebo; per-sample allocation not given. Sampling was done on day 63 after the first vaccine or placebo injection. Germline CDR1 reads MNHEY; CDR2 reads SMNVEV (reference sequence). The CDR3 covers 16 residues. The ends lost 5 bases at V and 0 bases at J; junction bases unmatched: 7. The protocol was immunoSEQ multiplex PCR, while the TCRdb copy is restricted to in-frame clones and leaves out a portion. The sample has some 350,000 clones; 70% to 90% are singletons.

The sequencing used peripheral blood, collected in a trial of Ad26.COV2.S vaccine versus placebo. The sequence was collected from a person between 18 and 60 years old who received the Ad26.COV2.S COVID-19 vaccine or a placebo. The chain uses TRBV27 and TRBJ2-1; 7 bases map to TRBD2. The CDR3 here is CASSLTLASSYNEQFF. CDR3 in DNA: TGTGCCAGCAGTCTAACACTAGCGAGCTCCTACAATGAGCAGTTCTTC.